These T cell receptor beta chains were read from a single sample in a study of post-analysis software for immune sequencing data. TCRdb analysed the PCR reads with MiXCR anew, one entry per CDR3 protein. Of about 500,000 distinct CDR3 sequences listed, approximately 45% were seen once; the top ten hold 12%. Material for sequencing was blood. The source of these receptors is a girl between 10 and 17 years old with multiple sclerosis. The conserved cysteine and the conserved F or W are not part of the CDR3 here.

V: TRBV2; J: TRBJ2-7; CDR3: ASRQGGSYEQY
V: TRBV5-1; J: .; CDR3: ASSTRTGQETQY
V: TRBV20-1; J: TRBJ1-6; CDR3: SARGDRAYNSPLH
V: TRBV12-3/TRBV12-4; J: TRBJ1-1; CDR3: ASSFWTANTEAF
V: TRBV28; J: TRBJ2-3; CDR3: ASRPGQEPDTQY
V: TRBV11-2; J: TRBJ2-1; CDR3: ASSPGTEYYNEQF
V: TRBV9; J: TRBJ2-2; CDR3: ASSVEAGGAGELF
V: TRBV4-1; J: TRBJ2-1; CDR3: ASSLSGANNEQF
V: TRBV20-1; J: TRBJ2-1; CDR3: SARHTPGLHNSYNEQF
V: TRBV20-1; J: TRBJ2-3; CDR3: SARGNAASYTQY
V: TRBV4-2; J: TRBJ2-1; CDR3: ASSQDRGGYNEQF
V: TRBV5-1; J: TRBJ2-7; CDR3: ASSLRRHEQY